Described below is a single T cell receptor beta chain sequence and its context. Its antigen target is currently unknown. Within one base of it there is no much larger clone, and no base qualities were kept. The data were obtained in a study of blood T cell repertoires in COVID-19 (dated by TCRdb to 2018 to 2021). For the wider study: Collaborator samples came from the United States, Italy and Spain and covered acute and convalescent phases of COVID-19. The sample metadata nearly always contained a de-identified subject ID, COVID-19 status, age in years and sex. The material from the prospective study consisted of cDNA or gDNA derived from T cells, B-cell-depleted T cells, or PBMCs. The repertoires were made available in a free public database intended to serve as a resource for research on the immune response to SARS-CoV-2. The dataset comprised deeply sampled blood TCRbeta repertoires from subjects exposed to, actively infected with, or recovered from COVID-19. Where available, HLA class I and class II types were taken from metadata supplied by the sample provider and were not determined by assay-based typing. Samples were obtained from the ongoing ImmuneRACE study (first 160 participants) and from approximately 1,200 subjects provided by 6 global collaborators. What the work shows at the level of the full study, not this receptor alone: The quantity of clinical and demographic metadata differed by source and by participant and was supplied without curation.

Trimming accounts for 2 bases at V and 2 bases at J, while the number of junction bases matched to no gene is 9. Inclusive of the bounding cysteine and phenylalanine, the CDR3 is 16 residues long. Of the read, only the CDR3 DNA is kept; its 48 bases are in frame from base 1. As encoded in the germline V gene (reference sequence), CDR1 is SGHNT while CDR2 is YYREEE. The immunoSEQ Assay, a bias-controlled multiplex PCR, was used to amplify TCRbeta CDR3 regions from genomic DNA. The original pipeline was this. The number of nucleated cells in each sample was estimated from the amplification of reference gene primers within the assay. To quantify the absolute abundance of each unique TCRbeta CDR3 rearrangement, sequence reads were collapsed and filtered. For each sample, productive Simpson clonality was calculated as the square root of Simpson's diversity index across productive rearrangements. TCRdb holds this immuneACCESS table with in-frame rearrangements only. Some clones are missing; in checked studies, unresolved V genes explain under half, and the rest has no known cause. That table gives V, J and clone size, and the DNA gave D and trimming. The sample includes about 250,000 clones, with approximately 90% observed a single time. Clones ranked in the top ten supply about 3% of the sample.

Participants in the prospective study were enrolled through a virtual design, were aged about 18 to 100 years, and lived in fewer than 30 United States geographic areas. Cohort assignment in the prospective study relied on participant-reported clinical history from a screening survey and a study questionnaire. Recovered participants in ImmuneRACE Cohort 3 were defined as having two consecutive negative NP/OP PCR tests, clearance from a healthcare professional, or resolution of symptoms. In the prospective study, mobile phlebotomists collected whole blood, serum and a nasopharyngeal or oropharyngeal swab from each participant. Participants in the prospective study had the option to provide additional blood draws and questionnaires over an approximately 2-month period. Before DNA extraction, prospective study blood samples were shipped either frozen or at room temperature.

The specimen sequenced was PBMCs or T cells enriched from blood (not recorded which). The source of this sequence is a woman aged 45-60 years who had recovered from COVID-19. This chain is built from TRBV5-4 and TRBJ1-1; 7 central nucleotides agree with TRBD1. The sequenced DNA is TGTGCCAGCAGCTTAATTCCTAGACAGGGAAACACTGAAGCTTTCTTT. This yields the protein CASSLIPRQGNTEAFF.